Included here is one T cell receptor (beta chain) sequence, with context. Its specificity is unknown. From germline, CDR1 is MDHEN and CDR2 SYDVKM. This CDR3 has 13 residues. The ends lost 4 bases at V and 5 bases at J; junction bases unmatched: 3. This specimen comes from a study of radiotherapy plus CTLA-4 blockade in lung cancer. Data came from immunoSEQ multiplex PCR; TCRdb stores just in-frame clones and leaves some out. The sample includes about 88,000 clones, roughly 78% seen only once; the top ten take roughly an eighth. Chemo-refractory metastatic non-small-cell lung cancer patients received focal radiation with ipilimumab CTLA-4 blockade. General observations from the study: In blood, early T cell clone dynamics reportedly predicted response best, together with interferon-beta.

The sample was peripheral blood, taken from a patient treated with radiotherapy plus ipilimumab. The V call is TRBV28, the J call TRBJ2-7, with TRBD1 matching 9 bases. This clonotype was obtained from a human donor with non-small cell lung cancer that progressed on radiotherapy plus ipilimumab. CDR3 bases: TGTGCCAGCAGTTCGGACAGGGGCCACGAGCAGTACTTC. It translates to CASSSDRGHEQYF.